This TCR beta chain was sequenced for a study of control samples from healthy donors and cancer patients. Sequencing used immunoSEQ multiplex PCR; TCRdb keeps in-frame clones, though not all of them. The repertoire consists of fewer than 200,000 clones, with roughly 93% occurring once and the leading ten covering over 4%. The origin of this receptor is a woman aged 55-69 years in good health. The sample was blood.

DNA for the CDR3: TGTGCCAGCAGCTTAGAAATCAGGGGCTACGAAAAACTGTTTTTT. Amino acids: CASSLEIRGYEKLFF. The rearrangement uses TRBV7-8 and TRBJ1-4; possibly TRBD1 for D (6 bases). V was shortened by 1 base and J by 8 bases, with 14 bases between the two germline ends. CDR1 and CDR2 from the germline V gene are SGHVS and FQNEAQ. This CDR3 is 15 amino acids long.